A selection of T cell receptor beta chains follows, all from one sample in a study of blood T cell repertoires in COVID-19. The repertoire was sequenced with immunoSEQ multiplex PCR; TCRdb's copy has only in-frame clones and lacks some. The sample has about 94,000 clones; approximately 84% are singletons. Sample: peripheral blood. All receptors come from a man aged 60-69 years with acute or convalescent COVID-19. CDR3s include the opening cysteine and the closing phenylalanine or tryptophan. Each record gives: V gene, clone size, J gene, D gene, CDR3 DNA, CDR3 protein. D genes are given only for firm matches. Not all rows give a size; the values are once, few, many and, for expanded clones, a class.

V: TRBV18
size: -
J: TRBJ1-5
D: -
DNA: TGTGCCAGCTCACCACCCCGCCAGGGCGGCAATCAGCCCCAGCATTTT
CDR3: CASSPPRQGGNQPQHF

V: TRBV29-1
size: -
J: TRBJ2-5
D: -
DNA: TGCAGCGTTTACGGTGGAGAGACCCAGTACTTC
CDR3: CSVYGGETQYF

V: TRBV2
size: -
J: TRBJ2-7
D: -
DNA: TGTGCCAGCAGTGAGGAGTCCTACGAGCAGTACTTC
CDR3: CASSEESYEQYF

V: TRBV9
size: once
J: TRBJ2-5
D: TRBD2
DNA: TGTGCCAGCAGCTCCGAAGCGGGGGTACAAGAGACCCAGTACTTC
CDR3: CASSSEAGVQETQYF

V: TRBV30
size: -
J: TRBJ1-2
D: TRBD1
DNA: TGTGCCTGGAGTGCATGGGACAGCCGGGTCTCTGGCTACACCTTC
CDR3: CAWSAWDSRVSGYTF

V: TRBV3-1/TRBV3-2
size: -
J: TRBJ2-5
D: TRBD1
DNA: TGTGCCAGCAGCCCGATATCGGGACAGGGCGGACAAGAGACCCAGTACTTC
CDR3: CASSPISGQGGQETQYF

V: TRBV3-1/TRBV3-2
size: once
J: TRBJ2-5
D: TRBD2
DNA: TGTGCCAGCAGCCAAGCTAGCGGGGGGGCGGAGACCCAGTACTTC
CDR3: CASSQASGGAETQYF

V: TRBV5-5
size: few
J: TRBJ1-1
D: -
DNA: TGTGCCAGCAGCTCCCTCGCAGGCGTGAACACTGAAGCTTTCTTT
CDR3: CASSSLAGVNTEAFF

V: TRBV10-3
size: -
J: TRBJ2-5
D: TRBD2
DNA: TGTGCCATCAGTGAGTCGACTAGCGGGGACCAAGAGACCCAGTACTTC
CDR3: CAISESTSGDQETQYF

V: TRBV19
size: few
J: TRBJ1-1
D: TRBD1
DNA: TGTGCCAGTAGTATTAAGACAGGGGGTTTGAACACTGAAGCTTTCTTT
CDR3: CASSIKTGGLNTEAFF

V: TRBV3-1/TRBV3-2
size: -
J: TRBJ2-4
D: -
DNA: TGTGCCAGCAGCCAAGATGTCGGGGTTTTAGCCAAAAACATTCAGTACTTC
CDR3: CASSQDVGVLAKNIQYF

V: TRBV24-1
size: -
J: TRBJ2-1
D: TRBD2
DNA: TGTGCCACCAGTGATACCCTAGCGGGGGGTTACAATGAGCAGTTCTTC
CDR3: CATSDTLAGGYNEQFF

V: TRBV7-9
size: -
J: TRBJ1-2
D: TRBD1
DNA: TGTGCCAGCAGCGTCGGGACAGCCCCTAAGGACACCTTC
CDR3: CASSVGTAPKDTF

V: TRBV6-1
size: -
J: TRBJ1-2
D: -
DNA: TGTGCCAGCAGTGAAGCGCTTCTAGGGGTTGGGGGCTACACCTTC
CDR3: CASSEALLGVGGYTF

V: TRBV29-1
size: -
J: TRBJ1-1
D: -
DNA: TGCAGCGCCGTGGAGCAGGGGAGTGGTGAAGCTTTCTTT
CDR3: CSAVEQGSGEAFF

V: TRBV13
size: -
J: TRBJ1-2
D: TRBD1
DNA: TGTGCCAGCAGCTCAGGGACAGGGGAGATCGGCTACACCTTC
CDR3: CASSSGTGEIGYTF

V: TRBV10-3
size: -
J: TRBJ1-1
D: -
DNA: TGTGCCACCAAACCGGGTCCAAACACTGAAGCTTTCTTT
CDR3: CATKPGPNTEAFF

V: TRBV10-3
size: -
J: TRBJ2-3
D: TRBD1
DNA: TGTGCCATACGTACCGGGACAGGGGAGGAGATGGGAGGAGGGGAGGCCTCCACAGATACGCAGTATTTT
CDR3: CAIRTGTGEEMGGGEASTDTQYF

V: TRBV7-2
size: -
J: TRBJ1-1
D: -
DNA: TGTGCCAGCAGCCCAACAGGGTTTTTGAACACTGAAGCTTTCTTT
CDR3: CASSPTGFLNTEAFF

V: TRBV6-6
size: once
J: TRBJ2-7
D: -
DNA: TGTGCCAGCAGTTACTCCGGGGGACACGAGCAGTACTTC
CDR3: CASSYSGGHEQYF

V: TRBV9
size: -
J: TRBJ1-1
D: -
DNA: TGTGCCAGCAGCGTAGAGGGGCGGAACACTGAAGCTTTCTTT
CDR3: CASSVEGRNTEAFF

V: TRBV18
size: few
J: TRBJ2-2
D: -
DNA: TGTGCCAGCTCAAAGGGGGAAGCGAACACCGGGGAGCTGTTTTTT
CDR3: CASSKGEANTGELFF

V: TRBV2
size: -
J: TRBJ1-2
D: -
DNA: TGTGCCAGTCACAGGGCCGGCTATGGCTACACCTTC
CDR3: CASHRAGYGYTF

V: TRBV3-1/TRBV3-2
size: -
J: TRBJ2-5
D: -
DNA: TGTGCCAGCAGCCAAAGGAGGGGCCCGGGCCAAGAGACCCAGTACTTC
CDR3: CASSQRRGPGQETQYF

V: TRBV6-6
size: few
J: TRBJ1-5
D: TRBD1
DNA: TGTGCCAGCAGTTACTGGGGACAGCGCGATCAGCCCCAGCATTTT
CDR3: CASSYWGQRDQPQHF

V: TRBV28
size: -
J: TRBJ2-5
D: TRBD1
DNA: TGTGCCAGCAGACCGACAGGGGCCCAAGAGACCCAGTACTTC
CDR3: CASRPTGAQETQYF

V: TRBV29-1
size: -
J: TRBJ2-1
D: -
DNA: TGCAGCGCCGCGTGGAATGAGCAGTTCTTC
CDR3: CSAAWNEQFF

V: TRBV30
size: -
J: TRBJ2-7
D: -
DNA: TGTGCCTGGAGTATACAGCCCTACGAGCAGTACTTC
CDR3: CAWSIQPYEQYF

V: TRBV18
size: once
J: TRBJ1-5
D: -
DNA: TGTGCCAGCTCACCAGTACTTTATAGCAATCAGCCCCAGCATTTT
CDR3: CASSPVLYSNQPQHF

V: TRBV5-6
size: once
J: TRBJ2-2
D: -
DNA: TGTGCCAGCAGCCCGGTGGGGGGGCCCGGGGAGCTGTTTTTT
CDR3: CASSPVGGPGELFF

V: TRBV6-5
size: -
J: TRBJ2-7
D: TRBD2
DNA: TGTGCCAGCAGTTACTTAGCGGGGGGCCACGAGCAGTACTTC
CDR3: CASSYLAGGHEQYF

V: TRBV25-1
size: -
J: TRBJ1-2
D: TRBD1
DNA: TGTGCCAGCAGTGAAAGGCTGGGACAGGGATCCTATGGCTACACCTTC
CDR3: CASSERLGQGSYGYTF

V: TRBV6-5
size: -
J: TRBJ1-1
D: TRBD1
DNA: TGTGCCAGCAGACCGGACAGGGCGGACACTGAAGCTTTCTTT
CDR3: CASRPDRADTEAFF

V: TRBV4-1
size: -
J: TRBJ1-1
D: -
DNA: TGCGCCAGCAGCCAAGTAGGGGACACTGAAGCTTTCTTT
CDR3: CASSQVGDTEAFF

V: TRBV3-1/TRBV3-2
size: -
J: TRBJ2-7
D: TRBD2
DNA: TGTGCCAGCAGCCAAGAGTTCTTGAGAACGGCGGGGGGATCCGAGCAGTACTTC
CDR3: CASSQEFLRTAGGSEQYF

V: TRBV28
size: -
J: TRBJ1-2
D: -
DNA: TGTGCCAGCAGTTTGTGGCTCGGCGGCTATGGCTACACCTTC
CDR3: CASSLWLGGYGYTF

V: TRBV6-1
size: once
J: TRBJ1-1
D: TRBD1
DNA: TGTGCCAGCAGTGAGGCAGGGGGGACGAGGGACACTGAAGCTTTCTTT
CDR3: CASSEAGGTRDTEAFF

V: TRBV27
size: -
J: TRBJ2-7
D: TRBD1
DNA: TGTGCCGCCAGCAGGGGGACAGGGGCGGGAGAGCAGTACTTC
CDR3: CAASRGTGAGEQYF

V: TRBV6-5
size: -
J: TRBJ2-1
D: TRBD2
DNA: TGTGCCAGCAGACGTTCTAGCGGGGGGTACAATGAGCAGTTCTTC
CDR3: CASRRSSGGYNEQFF

V: TRBV10-3
size: -
J: TRBJ1-2
D: -
DNA: TGTGCCATCAGTGAGACCGACAGCTATGGCTACACCTTC
CDR3: CAISETDSYGYTF